Listed here are 12 T cell receptor beta chains from one sample, sequenced in a study of T cell responses to AZD1222 COVID-19 vaccine. Repertoires were generated with immunoSEQ multiplex PCR, while TCRdb's copy carries only in-frame clones and drops some. This repertoire shows roughly 100,000 clones, 90% to 95% found once; its top ten account for under 60%. The sample in question was peripheral blood, obtained on day 0 of AZD1222 vaccination. Receptor source: an adult in good health.

The chain employs TRBV11-3 and TRBJ2-1; D is ambiguous. Germline loops: CDR1 SGHNT, CDR2 YENEEA. There are 12 residues in the CDR3. The V and J ends lost 3 bases and 4 bases respectively, with 4 bases between them. The CDR3 sequence is CASSFRYNEQFF. DNA of the CDR3: TGTGCCAGCAGCTTTCGTTACAATGAGCAGTTCTTC.

V and J are TRBV29-1 and TRBJ1-4; D might be TRBD1 (6 bases). V lost 7 bases to trimming and J lost 4 bases, with 16 bases between them. CDR1 and CDR2 (germline): SQVTM, ANQGSEA. The CDR3 extends over 14 amino acids. CDR3 DNA: TGCAGCGCAACCGAAGGAGGGGGTAATGAAAAACTGTTTTTT. Amino acids: CSATEGGGNEKLFF.

V and J are TRBV11-2 and TRBJ1-1; D may be TRBD1 (5 bases). Trimming left V 3 bases short and J 0 bases short, with 14 bases between. Germline V gene data show CDR1 as SGHAT and CDR2 as FQNNGV. This CDR3 is 16 amino acids long. The CDR3 sequence: CASSFRWGSMNTEAFF. Here the CDR3 DNA reads TGTGCCAGCAGCTTCCGTTGGGGCAGCATGAACACTGAAGCTTTCTTT.

The rearrangement joins TRBV3-1 (or the pseudogene TRBV3-2) to TRBJ2-1; D remains ambiguous. Trimming stripped 5 bases from V and 1 base from J, with 6 bases between. The CDR3 loop spans 13 amino acids. Germline V gene data show CDR1 as LGHDT and CDR2 as YNNKEL (reference sequence). CDR3 coding DNA: TGTGCCAGCAGCTGGGCTTCCTACAATGAGCAGTTCTTC. It specifies CASSWASYNEQFF.

This sequence joins TRBV7-2 and TRBJ2-5; D gene uncertain. CDR1 is SGHTA, CDR2 FQGNSA, per germline. Trimming left V 1 base short and J 7 bases short, with 13 bases between. The CDR3 spans 14 residues. The CDR3 DNA reads as TGTGCCAGCAGCTTAGTGGCCCAACCGGGGACCCAGTACTTC. Amino acids: CASSLVAQPGTQYF.

The chain has TRBV28 and TRBJ2-1; 11 positions match TRBD2. V shed 11 bases, J shed 7 bases, and the junction held 10 bases outside the gene matches. The CDR3 runs to 14 residues. Germline V CDR1 and CDR2: MDHEN, SYDVKM. The CDR3 spells CAGQLAGEGNEQFF. As DNA, the CDR3 is TGTGCCGGCCAACTAGCGGGAGAGGGGAATGAGCAGTTCTTC.

V and J are TRBV24-1 and TRBJ2-2; TRBD1 agrees at 8 bases. Germline CDR1 KGHDR, CDR2 SFDVKD. The CDR3 has 15 amino acids. V lost 3 bases and J lost 5; bases outside the gene matches: 4. The CDR3 loop is CATSDTRQGTGELFF. The DNA of the CDR3 is TGTGCCACCAGTGATACCCGACAGGGGACCGGGGAGCTGTTTTTT.

CDR3: CASSRGGLAPEGGRTQYF. CDR3 sequence (DNA): TGTGCCAGCAGTCGAGGGGGACTAGCACCCGAAGGGGGTAGGACCCAGTACTTC. The chain uses TRBV2 and TRBJ2-5; 9 nucleotides agree with TRBD2. Germline-derived CDR1 and CDR2 are SNHLY and FYNNEI. The CDR3 consists of 18 residues. J lost 7 bases, V lost 5 bases, and 20 bases had no gene match.

The V call is TRBV21-1, the J call TRBJ1-2; TRBD1, the D gene given by the table, was not confirmed from the DNA. TRBV21-1 represents a pseudogene. This CDR3 contains 14 residues. The CDR3 sequence is CASSKDRVRNGYTF. The DNA for the CDR3 is TGTGCCAGCAGCAAAGACAGGGTTCGAAATGGCTACACCTTC.

Written as DNA, the CDR3 is TGTGCCAGCAGTCCCTCCGGGACAGGGCAAAACGAGCAGTACTTC. Translating it yields CASSPSGTGQNEQYF. The V call is TRBV6-5, the J call TRBJ2-7; TRBD1 matches at 9 bases. V was pared by 5 bases and J by 5 bases, with 10 bases of the junction left unmatched. The length of the CDR3 is 15 residues. Germline assignment: CDR1 MNHEY and CDR2 SVGAGI.

The chain employs TRBV28 and TRBJ1-5; D remains unclear. This CDR3 comprises 20 residues. In germline, CDR1 is MDHEN, CDR2 SYDVKM. Trimming took off 10 bases at V and 0 bases at J, with 31 bases between the two ends. CDR3 protein: CATLDTVRGQYIVSNQPQHF. CDR3 in DNA: TGTGCCACCCTAGACACTGTAAGAGGTCAGTACATAGTTAGCAATCAGCCCCAGCATTTT.

The CDR3 region is CASSSGRAGYTEAFF. The DNA for the CDR3 is TGTGCCAGCTCCTCCGGGAGGGCGGGGTACACTGAAGCTTTCTTT. The chain carries TRBV27 and TRBJ1-1; D remains ambiguous. This CDR3 comprises 15 residues. V lost 8 bases and J 3 bases, leaving 19 bases between the germline ends. Germline V gene sequence: CDR1 MNHEY, CDR2 SMNVEV (reference sequence).